Given below is one TCR beta chain in context. Its cognate antigen is unknown. V shed 0 bases, J shed 4 bases, and the junction held 4 bases outside the gene matches. The CDR3 has 15 amino acids. Germline values: CDR1 GTSNPN, CDR2 SVGIG (reference sequence). A multiplex PCR was run with 60 Vbeta primers and 13 Jbeta primers. Here immunoSEQ multiplex PCR was the method, and the copy in TCRdb shows in-frame clones only, minus some. The data hold around 100,000 clones, with around four fifths observed a single time. These data originate in a study of cytomegalovirus exposure and HLA in healthy donors. Study summary: Roughly 180 million T cells yielded approximately 100 million unique TCR beta sequences, as an earlier analysis found. General study points: A later look showed TCR association rates differing by HLA locus, highest for DRB1 and lowest for HLA-C. Rarity characterized most TCR sequences, yet some public TCRs appeared in many donors.

The chain is built from TRBV30 and TRBJ1-4; 8 nucleotides align to TRBD1. The sample comprised PBMCs. The sequence came from a male donor in good health and CMV-seropositive. The CDR3 protein is CAWSVGTGRNEKLFF. The CDR3 DNA reads as TGTGCCTGGAGTGTAGGGACAGGACGTAATGAAAAACTGTTTTTT.